The clone carrying this T cell receptor (beta chain) was recorded a few times. The entry originates in a study of cytomegalovirus exposure and HLA in healthy donors. The CDR3 contains 13 residues. Germline CDR1 SGHTA, CDR2 FQGNSA. J was trimmed by 4 bases and V by 11 bases; bases with no gene match: 8. Vbeta (60) and Jbeta (13) primers were used in the PCR. The table came from immunoSEQ multiplex PCR; TCRdb's copy has only in-frame clones and leaves some out. The sample has about 260,000 clones, around 66% seen once; the top ten hold approximately 2.3%. The receptor comes from a female donor in good health and CMV-seronegative. The sample consisted of PBMCs. The chain uses TRBV7-2 and TRBJ2-3, with 8 bases lining up with TRBD2. The CDR3 DNA is TGTGCCTGCCGACTAGCGCCGGCAGATACGCAGTATTTT. As protein: CACRLAPADTQYF.